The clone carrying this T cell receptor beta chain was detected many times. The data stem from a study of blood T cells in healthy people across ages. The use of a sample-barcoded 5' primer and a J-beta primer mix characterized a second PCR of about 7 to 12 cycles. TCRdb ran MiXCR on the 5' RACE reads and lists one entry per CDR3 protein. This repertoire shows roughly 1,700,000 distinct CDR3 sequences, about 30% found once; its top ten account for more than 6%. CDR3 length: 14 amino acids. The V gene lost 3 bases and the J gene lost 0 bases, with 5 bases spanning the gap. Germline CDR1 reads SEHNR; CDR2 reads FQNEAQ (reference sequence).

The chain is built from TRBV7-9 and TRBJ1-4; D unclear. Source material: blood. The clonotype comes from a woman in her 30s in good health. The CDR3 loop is CASSFLATNEKLFF. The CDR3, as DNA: TGTGCCAGCAGCTTCCTTGCAACTAATGAAAAACTGTTTTTT.